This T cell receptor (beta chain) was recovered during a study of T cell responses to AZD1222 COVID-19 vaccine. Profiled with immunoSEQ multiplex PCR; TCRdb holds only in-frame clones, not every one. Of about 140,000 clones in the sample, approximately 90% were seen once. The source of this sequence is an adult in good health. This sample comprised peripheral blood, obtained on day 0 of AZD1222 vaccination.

The CDR3 is CASSAPNRRNNTEAFF. Here the CDR3 DNA reads TGTGCCAGCAGCGCCCCGAATCGTCGGAATAACACTGAAGCTTTCTTT. The V and J genes are TRBV7-9 and TRBJ1-1; no reliable D call. The CDR3 is made up of 16 amino acids. Germline V gene sequence: CDR1 SEHNR, CDR2 FQNEAQ (reference sequence). V was pared by 5 bases and J by 2 bases, with 18 bases between.